Described below is a single T cell receptor beta chain sequence and its context. The target antigen is unknown. In preparing the TRB cDNA libraries, 5' RACE with UMI labels was used. From the 5' RACE reads, TCRdb lists one entry per CDR3 protein and no DNA. Its listing shows approximately 26,000 distinct CDR3 sequences. These data come from a study of CXCR3-negative and CXCR3-positive naive CD8 T cells. Study-wide results and limits: CXCR3-positive naive cells carried more hydrophobic TRB CDR3s than CXCR3-negative naive cells did. Both naive subsets showed comparably high diversity, and memory CD8+ cells showed much lower diversity. Similar TRBV-TRBJ usage characterized naive CXCR3-negative and CXCR3-positive cells; memory cells differed.

CD45RO-CCR7+CD27+CD95- characterized naive CD8+ T cells. The CDR3 extends over 16 amino acids. Looked up from germline, CDR1 is DFQATT and CDR2 is SNEGSKA (reference sequence). V gene TRBV20-1 combines with J gene TRBJ1-2. Sequencing was carried out using naive CXCR3- CD8+ T cells from blood. Specified subset: CD45RO-CCR7+CD27+CD95- naive CD8+ T cells lacking CXCR3 (TNR3-). This clonotype was sampled from a human donor in good health. Some clones in this sample may be carry-over from other donors' samples. CDR3 sequence reads: CSARDLGISENYGYTF.